This T cell receptor beta chain comes out of a study of blood T cell repertoires in COVID-19. The protocol was immunoSEQ multiplex PCR, while the TCRdb copy is restricted to in-frame clones and leaves out a portion. The sample contains more than 250,000 clones, around 80% of which appear only once. The CDR3 is 13 amino acids. V shed 6 bases and J shed 1 base, with 9 bases lying between them. Per germline, CDR1 SNHLY and CDR2 FYNNEI. This receptor was identified in a man aged 40-49 years who had been exposed to COVID-19. The chain is built from TRBV2 and TRBJ1-1; D unclear. The sample consisted of PBMCs or T cells enriched from blood (not recorded which). CDR3 residues: CASRAQWNTEAFF. The CDR3 nucleotides are TGTGCCAGCAGGGCACAATGGAACACTGAAGCTTTCTTT.